The source of this T cell receptor beta chain is a study of blood T cells in healthy people across ages. Using a J-beta primer mix together with a sample-barcoded 5' primer, a second PCR was run for roughly 7 to 12 cycles. Each cDNA molecule received a tag from a template-switch adaptor that had 12 random nucleotides. MiXCR was run by TCRdb on the 5' RACE reads, yielding one entry per CDR3 protein. This table has about 680,000 distinct CDR3 sequences, approximately 49% appearing once. The length of the CDR3 is 14 residues. Peripheral blood samples of 9 to 10 milliliters were drawn from each donor. Isolation yielded PBMCs, at least 6 million per sample, in every case.

Sequencing used blood. The receptor was isolated from a woman aged 55-75 years in good health. This chain uses TRBV21-1 with TRBJ2-3. TRBV21-1 counts as a pseudogene. This CDR3 reads CASVKDERMDTQYF. In DNA form, the CDR3 reads TGTGCCAGCGTCAAGGACGAACGAATGGATACGCAGTATTTT.